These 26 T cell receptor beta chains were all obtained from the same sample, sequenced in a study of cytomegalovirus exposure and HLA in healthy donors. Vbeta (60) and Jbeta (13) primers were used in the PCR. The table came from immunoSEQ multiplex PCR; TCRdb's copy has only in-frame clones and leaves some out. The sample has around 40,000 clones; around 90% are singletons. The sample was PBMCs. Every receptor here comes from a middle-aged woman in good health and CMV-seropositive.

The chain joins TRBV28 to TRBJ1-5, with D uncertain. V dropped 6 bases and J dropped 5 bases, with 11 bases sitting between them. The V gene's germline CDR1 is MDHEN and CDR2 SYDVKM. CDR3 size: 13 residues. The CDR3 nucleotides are TGTGCCAGCAGCCCACCGGCGGATCAGCCCCAGCATTTT. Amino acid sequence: CASSPPADQPQHF.

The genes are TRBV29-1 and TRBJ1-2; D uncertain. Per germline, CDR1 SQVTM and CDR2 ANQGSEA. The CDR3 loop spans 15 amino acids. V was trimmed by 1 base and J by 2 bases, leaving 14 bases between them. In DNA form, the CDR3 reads TGCAGCGTTGAAGTCAGTTGGGAGGAGAACTATGGCTACACCTTC. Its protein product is CSVEVSWEENYGYTF. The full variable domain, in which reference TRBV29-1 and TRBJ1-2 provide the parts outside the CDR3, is SAVISQKPSRDICQRGTSLTIQCQVDSQVTMMFWYRQQPGQSLTLIATANQGSEATYESGFVIDKFPISRPNLTFSTLTVSNMSPEDSSIYLCSVEVSWEENYGYTFGSGTRLTVV.

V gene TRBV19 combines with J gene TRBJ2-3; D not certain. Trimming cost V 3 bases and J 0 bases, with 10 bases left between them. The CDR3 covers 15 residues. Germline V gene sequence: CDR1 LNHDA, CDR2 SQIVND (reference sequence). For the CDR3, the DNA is TGTGCCAGTAGTATCCAACGGTTAAGCACAGATACGCAGTATTTT. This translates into CASSIQRLSTDTQYF.

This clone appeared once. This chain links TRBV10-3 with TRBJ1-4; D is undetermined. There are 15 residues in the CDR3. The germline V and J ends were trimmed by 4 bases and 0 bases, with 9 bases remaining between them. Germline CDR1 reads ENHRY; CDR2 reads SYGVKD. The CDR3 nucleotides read TGTGCCATCAGTGCAGGCCCCGCAACTAATGAAAAACTGTTTTTT. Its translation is CAISAGPATNEKLFF.

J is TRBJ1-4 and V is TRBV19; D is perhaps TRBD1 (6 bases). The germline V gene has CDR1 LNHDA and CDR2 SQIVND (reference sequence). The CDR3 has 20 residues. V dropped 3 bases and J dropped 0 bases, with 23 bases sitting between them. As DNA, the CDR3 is TGTGCCAGTAGTATCCCGCCCGGGGTTGTGGGGGCTGCAACTAATGAAAAACTGTTTTTT. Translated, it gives CASSIPPGVVGAATNEKLFF. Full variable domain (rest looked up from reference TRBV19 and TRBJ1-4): DGGITQSPKYLFRKEGQNVTLSCEQNLNHDAMYWYRQDPGQGLRLIYYSQIVNDFQKGDIAEGYSVSREKKESFPLTVTSAQKNPTAFYLCASSIPPGVVGAATNEKLFFGSGTQLSVL.

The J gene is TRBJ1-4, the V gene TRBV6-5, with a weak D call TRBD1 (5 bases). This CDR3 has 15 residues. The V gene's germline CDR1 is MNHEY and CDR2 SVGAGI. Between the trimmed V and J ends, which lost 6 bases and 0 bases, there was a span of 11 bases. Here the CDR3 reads CASSLTASTNEKLFF. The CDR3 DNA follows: TGTGCCAGCAGCCTGACAGCGTCAACTAATGAAAAACTGTTTTTT.

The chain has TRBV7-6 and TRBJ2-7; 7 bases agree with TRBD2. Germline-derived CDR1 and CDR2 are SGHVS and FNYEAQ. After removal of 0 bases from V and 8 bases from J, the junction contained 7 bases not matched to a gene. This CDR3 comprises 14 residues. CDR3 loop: CASSLARSGDQQYF. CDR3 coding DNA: TGTGCCAGCAGCTTAGCGAGGAGCGGGGACCAGCAGTACTTC. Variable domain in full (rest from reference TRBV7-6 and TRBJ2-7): GAGVSQSPRYKVTKRGQDVALRCDPISGHVSLYWYRQALGQGPEFLTYFNYEAQQDKSGLPNDRFSAERPEGSISTLTIQRTEQRDSAMYRCASSLARSGDQQYFGPGTRLTVT.

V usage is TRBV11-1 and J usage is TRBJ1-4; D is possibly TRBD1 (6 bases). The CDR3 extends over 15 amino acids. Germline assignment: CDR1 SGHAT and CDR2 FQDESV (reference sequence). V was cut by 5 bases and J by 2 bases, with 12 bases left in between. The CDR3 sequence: CASSPQGSTNEKLFF. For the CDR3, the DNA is TGTGCCAGCAGCCCACAGGGTTCGACTAATGAAAAACTGTTTTTT.

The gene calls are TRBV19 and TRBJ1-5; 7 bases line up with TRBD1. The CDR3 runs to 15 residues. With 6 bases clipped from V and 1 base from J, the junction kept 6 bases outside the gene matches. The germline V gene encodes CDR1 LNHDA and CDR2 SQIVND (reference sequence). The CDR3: CASREGGQSNQPQHF. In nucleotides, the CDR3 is TGTGCCAGTAGGGAGGGGGGACAGAGCAATCAGCCCCAGCATTTT.

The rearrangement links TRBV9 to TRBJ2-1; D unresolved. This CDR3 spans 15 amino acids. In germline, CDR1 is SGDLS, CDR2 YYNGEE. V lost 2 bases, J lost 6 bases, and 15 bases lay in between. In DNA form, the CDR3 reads TGTGCCAGCAGCGTCCACAGCTTGTTGGGCAATGAGCAGTTCTTC. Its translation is CASSVHSLLGNEQFF.

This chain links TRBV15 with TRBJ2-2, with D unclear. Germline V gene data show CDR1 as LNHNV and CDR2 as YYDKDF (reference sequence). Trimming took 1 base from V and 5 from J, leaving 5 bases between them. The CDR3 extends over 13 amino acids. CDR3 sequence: CATSRAGTGELFF. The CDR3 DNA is TGTGCCACCAGCAGAGCCGGGACCGGGGAGCTGTTTTTT.

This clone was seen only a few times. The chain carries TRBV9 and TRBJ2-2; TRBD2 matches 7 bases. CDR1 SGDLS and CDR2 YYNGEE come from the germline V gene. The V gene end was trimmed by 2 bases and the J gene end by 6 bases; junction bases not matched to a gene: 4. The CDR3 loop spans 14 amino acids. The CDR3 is CASSVGGGSGELFF. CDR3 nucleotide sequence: TGTGCCAGCAGCGTGGGGGGAGGGTCCGGGGAGCTGTTTTTT.

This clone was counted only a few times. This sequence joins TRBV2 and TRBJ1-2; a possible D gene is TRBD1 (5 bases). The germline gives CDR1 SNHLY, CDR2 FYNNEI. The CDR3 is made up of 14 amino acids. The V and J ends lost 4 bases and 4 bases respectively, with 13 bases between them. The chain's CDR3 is CASSVGQGGYGYTF. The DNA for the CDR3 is TGTGCCAGCAGTGTCGGGCAGGGAGGCTATGGCTACACCTTC.

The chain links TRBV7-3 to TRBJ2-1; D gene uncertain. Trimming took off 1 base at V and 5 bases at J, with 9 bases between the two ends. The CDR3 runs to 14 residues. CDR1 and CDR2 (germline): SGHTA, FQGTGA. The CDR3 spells CASSLNLEDNEQFF. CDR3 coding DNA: TGTGCCAGCAGCTTAAATCTAGAGGACAATGAGCAGTTCTTC.

CDR3 loop: CASSRLPSTSRYEQYF. CDR3 sequence (DNA): TGTGCCAGCAGCCGATTGCCCAGTACTAGCCGTTATGAGCAGTACTTC. V and J are TRBV5-6 and TRBJ2-7; D perhaps matches TRBD2 (6 bases). The ends were cut back, 4 bases at V and 7 bases at J, with 24 bases in the middle. The CDR3 sequence is 16 residues long. Germline CDR1 SGHDT, CDR2 YYEEEE.

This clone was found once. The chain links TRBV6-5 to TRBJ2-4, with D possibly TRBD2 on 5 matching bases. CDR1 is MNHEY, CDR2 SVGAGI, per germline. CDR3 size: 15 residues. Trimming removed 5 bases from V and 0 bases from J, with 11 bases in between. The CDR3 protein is CASSSLGLAKNIQYF. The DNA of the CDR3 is TGTGCCAGCAGTAGTTTAGGACTAGCCAAAAACATTCAGTACTTC.

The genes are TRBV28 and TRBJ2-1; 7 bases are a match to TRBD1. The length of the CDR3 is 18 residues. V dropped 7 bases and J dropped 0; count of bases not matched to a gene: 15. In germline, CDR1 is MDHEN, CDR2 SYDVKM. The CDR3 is CASISPRGQGSSYNEQFF. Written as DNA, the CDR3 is TGTGCCAGCATCTCCCCGAGGGGGCAGGGGAGCTCCTACAATGAGCAGTTCTTC.

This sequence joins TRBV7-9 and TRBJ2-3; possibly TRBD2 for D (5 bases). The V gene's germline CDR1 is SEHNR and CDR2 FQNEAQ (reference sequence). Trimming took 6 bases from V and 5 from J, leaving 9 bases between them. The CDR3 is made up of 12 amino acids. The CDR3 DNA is TGTGCCAGCAGTACACTAGGAGATACGCAGTATTTT. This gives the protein CASSTLGDTQYF.

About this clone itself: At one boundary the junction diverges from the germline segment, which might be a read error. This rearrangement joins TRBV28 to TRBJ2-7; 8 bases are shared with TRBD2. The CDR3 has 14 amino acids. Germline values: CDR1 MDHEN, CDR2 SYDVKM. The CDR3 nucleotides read TGTGCCAGCAGTTTAGGGGGTTTAGCGGGGCACCTGTGGTTC. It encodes CASSLGGLAGHLWF.

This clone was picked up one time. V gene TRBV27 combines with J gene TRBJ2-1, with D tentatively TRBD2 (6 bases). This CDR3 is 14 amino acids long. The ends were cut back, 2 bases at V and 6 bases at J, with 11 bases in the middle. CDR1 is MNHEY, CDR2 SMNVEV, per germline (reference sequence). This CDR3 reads CASSLTTRFNEQFF. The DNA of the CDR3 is TGTGCCAGCAGTTTAACGACTAGATTCAATGAGCAGTTCTTC.

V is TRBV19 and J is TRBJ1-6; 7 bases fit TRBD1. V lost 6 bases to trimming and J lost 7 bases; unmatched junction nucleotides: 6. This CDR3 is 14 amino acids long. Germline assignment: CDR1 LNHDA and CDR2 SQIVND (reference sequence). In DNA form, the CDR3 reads TGTGCCAGTAGCTGGGACAGCGTGAATTCACCCCTCCACTTT. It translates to CASSWDSVNSPLHF.

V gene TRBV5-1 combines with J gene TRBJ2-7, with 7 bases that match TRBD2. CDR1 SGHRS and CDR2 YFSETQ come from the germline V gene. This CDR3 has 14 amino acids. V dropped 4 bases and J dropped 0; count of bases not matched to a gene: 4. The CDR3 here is CASSRSGDSYEQYF. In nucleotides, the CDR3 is TGCGCCAGCAGCCGGAGCGGGGACTCCTACGAGCAGTACTTC.

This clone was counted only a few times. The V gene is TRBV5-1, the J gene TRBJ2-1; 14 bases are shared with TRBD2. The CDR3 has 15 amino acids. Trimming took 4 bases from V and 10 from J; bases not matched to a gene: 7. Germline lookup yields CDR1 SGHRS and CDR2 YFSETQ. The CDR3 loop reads CASSAGLAGVEEQFF. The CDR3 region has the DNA TGCGCCAGCAGCGCGGGACTAGCGGGAGTAGAGGAGCAGTTCTTC.

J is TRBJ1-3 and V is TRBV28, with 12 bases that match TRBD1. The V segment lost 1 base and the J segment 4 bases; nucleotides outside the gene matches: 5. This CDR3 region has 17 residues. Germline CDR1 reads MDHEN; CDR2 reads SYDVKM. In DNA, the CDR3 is TGTGCCAGCAGTTTATTGGGACAGGGGGCGCCCGGAAACACCATATATTTT. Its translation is CASSLLGQGAPGNTIYF.

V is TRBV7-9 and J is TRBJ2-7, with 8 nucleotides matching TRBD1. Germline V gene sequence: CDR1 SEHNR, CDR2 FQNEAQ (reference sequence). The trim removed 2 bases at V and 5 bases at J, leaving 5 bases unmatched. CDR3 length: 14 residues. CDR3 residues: CASSLKDRVNEQYF. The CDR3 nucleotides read TGTGCCAGCAGCTTAAAGGACAGGGTAAACGAGCAGTACTTC.

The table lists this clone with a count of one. The chain's CDR3 is CASKRRETQYF. The CDR3 DNA reads TGTGCCAGTAAAAGGCGGGAGACCCAGTACTTC. V is TRBV28 and J is TRBJ2-5; no clear D. The CDR3 is 11 residues long. Germline CDR1 MDHEN, CDR2 SYDVKM. V was shortened by 9 bases and J by 5 bases, with 10 bases between the two germline ends.